This note documents a single T cell receptor beta chain sequence. This may be a read error, as it is one base from a much larger clone. The final CDR3 position lacks the conserved phenylalanine or tryptophan, pointing to a likely read error. Every patient underwent thyroid surgery untreated. From germline, CDR1 is MNHNS and CDR2 SASEGT. The CDR3 extends over 18 amino acids. V lost 2 bases, J lost 3 bases, and 20 bases lay in between. This entry comes from a study of metastatic and nonmetastatic thyroid tumors. As for the study in general: Across peripheral blood and tumor or nodule tissue samples taken from malignant and benign thyroid patients, the repertoires were compared with one another.

Through MiXCR, TCRdb re-clonotyped the PCR reads. The sample has approximately 25,000 clones, less than 25% seen once; the top ten hold roughly 24%. The TCR originated in a male donor with papillary thyroid cancer or a benign thyroid nodule (not recorded which). Some clones in this sample may be carry-over from other donors' samples. V is TRBV6-1 and J is TRBJ1-5; possibly TRBD1 for D (6 bases). Sequencing was done on a sample of blood. Here the CDR3 reads CASSEMFPGASINQPQHS. The CDR3 bases are TGTGCCAGCAGTGAAATGTTTCCGGGGGCTAGTATCAATCAGCCCCAGCATTCT.